Sequencing of this TCR beta chain was carried out in a study of T cell responses to AZD1222 COVID-19 vaccine (dated by TCRdb to 2020 to 2022). Regarding the research as a whole: Because spike-specific TCR depth and breadth did not differ between the two schedules, AZD1222 recipients who got a second dose at roughly 4 weeks were pooled with those who got a second dose at roughly 12 weeks. A total of just over 230 trial participants underwent TCR sequencing, of whom 207 had received two doses of AZD1222 and about 26 had received two doses of the MenACWY control vaccine. Enrollment into the trials was organized by age into subgroups of 18-55, 56-69 and 70-plus years, and those subgroups contained approximately 150, 30 and 60 TCR-sequenced participants, respectively.

Of note for this clone: No antigen is known for it. Base-call qualities are not available, and no considerably larger clone is one nucleotide away.

This sample's time point label indicates: baseline before first vaccination. The vaccinee samples were drawn from two UK trials, COV001 and COV002, one of which was a single-blind randomized controlled phase 2/3 trial testing AZD1222 (ChAdOx1 nCoV-19) in healthy adults. Trial participant PBMC samples were collected at day 0 and day 28 after the second dose for TCRbeta chain sequencing. What the study reported, not specific to this receptor: Only five or six AZD1222 recipients were SARS-CoV-2 seropositive at baseline, limiting conclusions about previously exposed vaccinees. The vaccine-associated CD4 TCRs covered the entire spike protein, and the dominant responses fell in regions 160-218 and 743-854. A significant rise in spike-specific TCR breadth and depth was observed after two AZD1222 doses relative to day 0 and relative to MenACWY recipients. In the small 56-69-year group, the increase in depth fell short of significance, most likely because of low power. Most participants were white British and females outnumbered males, and the authors suggested that clonal diversity may have been underestimated. Because no samples from the day 14 peak response were available, repertoires could be characterized only after the peak T cell response. Reportedly, almost half of the unique spike-specific TCRs recognized epitopes lying outside the regions that are mutated in the B.1.351 and B.1.1.7 variants.

The CDR3 goes from the cysteine to the phenylalanine over 15 residues. The sequence is cut down to CDR3 DNA, 45 bases in frame from base 1. CDR1 and CDR2, per the germline V gene, are MGHRA and YSYEKL. A distance of 15 bases separates the germline ends of V and J, which lose 0 bases and 6 bases respectively. The CDR3 regions of human TCRbeta chains were analyzed by immunosequencing. For the original study's pipeline: TCRs in the repertoires were matched against a reference library of SARS-CoV-2-specific TCRs that had been generated with the MIRA antigen-specificity platform. Breadth was defined as the fraction of unique TCRs that were SARS-CoV-2-associated. Depth was defined as the fraction of total T cells that were SARS-CoV-2-associated. Using the MIRA data, each spike-specific TCR was mapped to the spike region that the TCR reacts to and placed in a CD4 or CD8 class. Log10-transformed breadth and depth values were compared by one-way ANOVA with Sidak's multiple comparisons tests. Not all clones reach the TCRdb copy of this immuneACCESS table, which keeps in-frame sequences only. Checked studies attribute under half of the gap to unresolved V genes and leave the rest unexplained. The DNA gave D and trimming, while V, J and clone size come from that table. The sample table holds approximately 35,000 clones, of which 70% to 90% were seen once. Approximately 6.8% of the sample is held by the ten biggest clonotypes.

Material: peripheral blood, obtained on day 0 of AZD1222 vaccination. The chain joins TRBV4-1 to TRBJ2-7, and perhaps TRBD2 as D gene, on 7 matching bases. This receptor was taken from an adult in good health. The encoded CDR3 is CASSQEGGAWGEQYF. The DNA sequence is as follows: TGCGCCAGCAGCCAAGAGGGGGGGGCCTGGGGCGAGCAGTACTTC.